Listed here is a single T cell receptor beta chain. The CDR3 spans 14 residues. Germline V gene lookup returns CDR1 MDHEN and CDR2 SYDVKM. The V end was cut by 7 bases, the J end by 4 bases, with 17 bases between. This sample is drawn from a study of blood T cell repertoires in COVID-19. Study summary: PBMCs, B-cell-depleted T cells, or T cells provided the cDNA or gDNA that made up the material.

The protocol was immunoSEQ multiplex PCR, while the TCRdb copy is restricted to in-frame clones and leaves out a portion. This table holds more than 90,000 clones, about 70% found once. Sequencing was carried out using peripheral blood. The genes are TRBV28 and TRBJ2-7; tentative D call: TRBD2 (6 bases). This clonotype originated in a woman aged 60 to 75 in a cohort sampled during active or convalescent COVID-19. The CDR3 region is CASTSGGAHYEQYF. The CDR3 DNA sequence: TGTGCCAGCACCTCCGGCGGGGCACATTACGAGCAGTACTTC.